This TCR beta chain was observed in a study of tumor-infiltrating lymphocytes in localized non-small cell lung cancer. Study at large: Some samples were collected after neoadjuvant chemotherapy; smokers, never-smokers and several histologies were included. Each patient gave resected tumor and non-adjacent uninvolved lung tissue.

As regards this clone: Antigen unknown.

Study results and limitations: T-cell fraction did not differ between immunotypes IM1 and IM2.

Clones were sequenced by immunoSEQ multiplex PCR, and TCRdb holds only the in-frame ones, with some missing. The data contain roughly 20,000 clones, approximately 80% of them seen just once; the ten biggest clones take up less than 3.5%. Sequenced sample: lung tumor tissue. The receptor comes from a human donor with non-small cell lung cancer.

The DNA of the CDR3 is TGTGCCTGGAGTCTCAGGGGCGGCGATCAGCCCCAGCATTTT. It encodes CAWSLRGGDQPQHF. This chain connects TRBV30 to TRBJ1-5; a weak D match, TRBD1 (6 bases). The CDR3 totals 14 residues. The V gene's germline CDR1 is GTSNPN and CDR2 SVGIG (reference sequence). Trimming cost V 2 bases and J 5 bases, with 13 bases left between them. Full variable domain (missing parts from reference TRBV30 and TRBJ1-5): SQTIHQWPATLVQPVGSPLSLECTVEGTSNPNLYWYRQAAGRGLQLLFYSVGIGQISSEVPQNLSASRPQDRQFILSSKKLLLSDSGFYLCAWSLRGGDQPQHFGDGTRLSIL.